The 2 T cell receptor beta chains in this list originate from one sample, sequenced in a study of blood T cell repertoires in COVID-19. TCRdb's copy holds only in-frame clones and misses some; the assay was immunoSEQ multiplex PCR. The table lists some 270,000 clones, 65% to 85% of them singletons. The source material was peripheral blood. These receptors all come from an older person with COVID-19, enrolled during active disease.

V gene TRBV5-1 combines with J gene TRBJ2-7; 8 bases fit TRBD2. The CDR3 covers 15 residues. Germline values: CDR1 SGHRS, CDR2 YFSETQ. V dropped 4 bases and J dropped 4; count of bases not matched to a gene: 10. CDR3 sequence (DNA): TGCGCCAGCAGCAACCGGAATAGCGGGGTTTACGAGCAGTACTTC. This encodes CASSNRNSGVYEQYF. Looking up the rest from reference TRBV5-1 and TRBJ2-7 gives the full variable domain: KAGVTQTPRYLIKTRGQQVTLSCSPISGHRSVSWYQQTPGQGLQFLFEYFSETQRNKGNFPGRFSGRQFSNSRSEMNVSTLELGDSALYLCASSNRNSGVYEQYFGPGTRLTVT.

V usage is TRBV28 and J usage is TRBJ1-6; D is ambiguous. The germline V and J ends were trimmed by 3 bases and 7 bases, with 13 bases remaining between them. The CDR3 covers 15 residues. Per the germline V gene, CDR1 is MDHEN and CDR2 is SYDVKM. The CDR3 region is CASSFTGNRNSPLHF. The CDR3 coding sequence is TGTGCCAGCAGTTTTACCGGGAATCGGAATTCACCCCTCCACTTT.